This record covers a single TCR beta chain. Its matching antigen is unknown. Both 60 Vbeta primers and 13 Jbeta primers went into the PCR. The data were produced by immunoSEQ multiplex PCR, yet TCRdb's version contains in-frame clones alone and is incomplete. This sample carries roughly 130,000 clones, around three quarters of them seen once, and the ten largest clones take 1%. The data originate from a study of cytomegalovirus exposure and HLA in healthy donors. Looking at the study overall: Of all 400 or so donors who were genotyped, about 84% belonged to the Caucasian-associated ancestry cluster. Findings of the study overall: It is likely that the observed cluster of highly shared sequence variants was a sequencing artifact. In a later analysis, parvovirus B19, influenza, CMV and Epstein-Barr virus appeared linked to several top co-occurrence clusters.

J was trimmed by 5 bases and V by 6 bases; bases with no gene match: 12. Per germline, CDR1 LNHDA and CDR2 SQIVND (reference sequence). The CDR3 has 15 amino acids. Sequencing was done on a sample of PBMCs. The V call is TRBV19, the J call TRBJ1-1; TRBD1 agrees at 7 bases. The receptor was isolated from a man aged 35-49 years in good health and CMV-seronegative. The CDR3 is CASRAFGAGGTEAFF. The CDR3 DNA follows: TGTGCCAGTAGGGCCTTCGGGGCAGGGGGGACTGAAGCTTTCTTT.